Sequencing of this TCR beta chain was carried out in a study of T cells in Graves' hyperthyroidism and ophthalmopathy (dated by TCRdb to between 2019 and 2020). Describing the broader study: Peripheral blood was sampled at the time of initial diagnosis, prior to any treatment. To identify TCR V-J signatures that set the groups apart, the researchers used a discovery cohort of 90 to 100 patients, made up of about 44 with Graves' ophthalmopathy and some 58 with stable Graves' hyperthyroidism. Whether ophthalmopathy could be predicted prospectively was tested in an independent validation cohort made up of 18 hyperthyroidism patients plus 17 patients who later progressed to ophthalmopathy. The 75 to 100 discovery patients were randomly split 7:3 into training and test sets. The study also compared thyroid tissue and blood T-cell repertoires from 5 to 7 Graves' hyperthyroidism patients. After sampling, hyperthyroidism patients received methimazole starting at 30 mg daily, and ophthalmopathy patients received high-dose intravenous methylprednisolone. According to the paper, TCR Vbeta CDR3 sequencing was carried out on about 140 peripheral blood samples, which came from fewer than 50 ophthalmopathy, 75 to 80 hyperthyroidism and 17 progressor patients.

The sample holds many counts of this clonotype. It lacks a known antigen. Per-nucleotide qualities are absent, and no much larger clonotype sits a single base away. The investigation overall reported the following: During validation, the model predicted progression to ophthalmopathy a median of approximately 7 months ahead of onset, with roughly 65% sensitivity and 72.22% specificity. Blood samples also contained most of the expanded thyroid clonotypes (frequency above 0.001), which suggests that blood repertoires may reflect thyroid immune responses. Ophthalmopathy was separated from stable hyperthyroidism by a 13 V-J signature model, with approximately 89% sensitivity and roughly 81% specificity obtained in cross-validation and 80%/75% obtained in testing. Sample size was not statistically predetermined, and blinding of investigators to group allocation was not performed.

Amplification of TCR beta CDR3 regions was carried out from RNA transcripts. The TCR CDR3 was subjected to a first round of RT-PCR using the HTBI primer set and the Qiagen OneStep RT-PCR kit. The libraries were constructed in a second round of multiplex PCR and then size-selected and purified. The libraries were sequenced on an Illumina HiSeq2000 using paired-end 100 bp reads. Per the source publication's procedure: SOAPnuke was used to process the raw data, removing reads that contained adapters or uncalled bases, had a mean Phred below 15, or lacked an exact match to the constant primer or identifier. High-quality paired reads were merged with COPE v1.2.5, and unique nucleotide sequences were defined as clonotypes. MiTCR v1.1 was used to align clonotypes to the IMGT TRBV, TRBD and TRBJ reference segments. Analysis was restricted to V-J combinations with a frequency above 0.0001, which covered roughly 99% of repertoires. The TCS score was defined as F50 (clonal expansion) divided by E x V (chaos), with BLOSUM62-based TCRdist calculated between CDR3 peptides within each V-J. Welch's t-statistics and random forest reduced around 550 V-J features to roughly 13, which were used in a naive Bayes classifier (R e1071). TCRdb reprocessed the public reads (quality trimming at Q25 with fastp, clone calling with MiXCR) and kept in-frame beta chains. Rows merge per CDR3 protein into single entries with the most common DNA and genes. These V and J calls originate from TCRdb's pipeline instead of the authors' own analysis. Within this sample are about 400,000 distinct CDR3 sequences, with about 15% of them counted one time only. The ten largest clones add up to 30% to 35% of the sample.

Stable Graves' hyperthyroidism was defined as no progression to ophthalmopathy during 18 months of follow-up. Hyperthyroidism patients were aged 18 to 65 years and newly diagnosed, with disease duration of less than 2 months. Patients with uncontrolled infections, other autoimmune diseases, pregnancy or lactation were excluded. Diagnoses relied on clinical symptoms, serum thyroxine and TRAb, thyroid ultrasound and orbital computed tomography. PBMCs were separated from approximately 9.9 ml of fresh peripheral blood using Ficoll-Paque density gradient centrifugation. Total RNA was extracted using Trizol reagent, and RNA quality was assessed on an Agilent 2100 Bioanalyzer. The sample was blood. The TCR sequence derives from a woman in her thirties with Graves' hyperthyroidism.

The CDR3 loop reads CSARGGHTDTQYF. The sequence in DNA is TGCAGTGCTAGGGGAGGGCACACAGATACGCAGTATTTT. The V and J genes are TRBV20-1 and TRBJ2-3; TRBD2 agrees with 7 junctional bases. Here V drops 3 bases and J drops 2 bases, and the junction holds 2 bases not matched to any gene. There are 13 amino acids in the CDR3, from cysteine to phenylalanine inclusive. Only the CDR3 DNA stays, 39 bases, in frame from base 1. CDR1 is given as DFQATT and CDR2 as SNEGSKA, both from the germline V gene (reference sequence).